This TCR beta chain was retrieved from a study of T cell repertoires in cytomegalovirus infection. As for the study in general: A matching HLA type, together with CMV infection, was signaled by public TCR beta signatures.

About this clonotype itself: Its cognate antigen is unknown. A read error is possible here, since a much larger clone lies one base away.

TCRdb re-called the reads through MiXCR, storing one row per CDR3 protein. The data show 750,000 to 950,000 distinct CDR3 sequences, almost 30% seen once. CDR3 length equals 14 residues. Germline CDR1 is SGHVS and CDR2 is FNYEAQ. Trimming shortened V by 7 bases and J by 8 bases, and 18 bases separated the two germline ends. The TCR sequence derives from a human donor in good health (CMV status not recorded). Some clones in this sample may be carry-over from other donors' samples. Sequencing used cultured CD8+ T cells from PBMCs, obtained from culture after CMV antigen stimulation. The V call is TRBV7-6, the J call TRBJ2-1, with TRBD1 as a possible D gene (6 bases). Written as DNA, the CDR3 is TGTGCCAGCAACTCTTGGACAGAAGTGGATGAGCAGTTCTTC. It translates to CASNSWTEVDEQFF.